The clone carrying this TCR beta chain occurred a few times. What it recognizes is unknown. For the second PCR, which ran for about 6 to 11 cycles, a sample-barcoded 5' primer and a J-beta primer mix were used. Each of the cDNA molecules was tagged by a template-switch adaptor with 12 random nucleotides. TCRdb redid the calling of the 5' RACE reads with MiXCR, one entry per CDR3 protein. In the table there are roughly 500,000 distinct CDR3 sequences, 25% to 30% of which are singletons. These data originate in a study of blood T cells in healthy people across ages. Study-level results: The percentage of naive T cells correlated strongly with TCR beta diversity. It was held that the diversity estimates obtained from one million T cells were underestimates.

The CDR3 covers 14 residues. Between the trimmed V and J ends, which lost 3 bases and 8 bases, there was a span of 16 bases. This sequence joins TRBV12-3 or TRBV12-4 and TRBJ1-2, with D maybe TRBD1 (6 bases). The TCR sequence derives from a woman in her 70s in good health. Source material: blood. CDR3 amino acids: CASSLAGAYRGYTF. CDR3 DNA sequence: TGTGCCAGCAGTTTGGCAGGGGCCTACCGGGGCTACACCTTC.